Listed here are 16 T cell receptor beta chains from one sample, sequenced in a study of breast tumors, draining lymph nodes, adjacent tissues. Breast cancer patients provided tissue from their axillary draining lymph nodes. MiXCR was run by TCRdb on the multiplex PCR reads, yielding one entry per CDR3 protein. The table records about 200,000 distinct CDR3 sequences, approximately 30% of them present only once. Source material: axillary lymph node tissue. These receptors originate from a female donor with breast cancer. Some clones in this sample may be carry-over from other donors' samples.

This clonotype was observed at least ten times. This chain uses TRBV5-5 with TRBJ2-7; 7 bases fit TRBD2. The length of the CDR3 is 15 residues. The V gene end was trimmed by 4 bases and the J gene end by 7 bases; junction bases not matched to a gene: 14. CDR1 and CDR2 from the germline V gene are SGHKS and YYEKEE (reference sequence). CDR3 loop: CASSPRPGGGLEQYF. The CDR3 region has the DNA TGTGCCAGCAGCCCTCGGCCGGGGGGAGGTCTGGAGCAGTACTTC.

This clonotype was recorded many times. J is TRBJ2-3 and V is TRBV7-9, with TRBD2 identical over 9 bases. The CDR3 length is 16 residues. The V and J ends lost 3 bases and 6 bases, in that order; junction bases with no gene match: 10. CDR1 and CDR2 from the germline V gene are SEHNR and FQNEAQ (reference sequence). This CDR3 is CASSFRTSAGADTQYF. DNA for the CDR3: TGTGCCAGCAGCTTCCGGACTAGCGCTGGGGCTGATACGCAGTATTTT.

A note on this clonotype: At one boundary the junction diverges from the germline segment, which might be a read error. DNA for the CDR3: TGTGCCAGCAATCGGGGGGGAATCACCATATATTTT. Protein sequence: CASNRGGITIYF. The genes are TRBV2 and TRBJ1-3; weak D call: TRBD1 (5 bases). This CDR3 contains 12 residues. Germline V gene data show CDR1 as SNHLY and CDR2 as FYNNEI.

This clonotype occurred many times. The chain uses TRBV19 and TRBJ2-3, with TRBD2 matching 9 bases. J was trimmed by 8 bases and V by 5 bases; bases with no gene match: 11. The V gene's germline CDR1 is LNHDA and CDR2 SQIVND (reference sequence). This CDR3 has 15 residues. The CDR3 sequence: CASSANSGGSSTQYF. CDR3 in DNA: TGTGCCAGTAGTGCAAATAGCGGGGGTTCCTCTACGCAGTATTTT.

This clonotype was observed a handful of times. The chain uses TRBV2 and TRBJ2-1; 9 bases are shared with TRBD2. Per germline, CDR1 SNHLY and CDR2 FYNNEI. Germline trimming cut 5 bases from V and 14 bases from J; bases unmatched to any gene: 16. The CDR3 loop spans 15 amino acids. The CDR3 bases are TGTGCCAGCAGTCGCACTAGCGGGTACCCACCCCCGGAGTTCTTC. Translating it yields CASSRTSGYPPPEFF.

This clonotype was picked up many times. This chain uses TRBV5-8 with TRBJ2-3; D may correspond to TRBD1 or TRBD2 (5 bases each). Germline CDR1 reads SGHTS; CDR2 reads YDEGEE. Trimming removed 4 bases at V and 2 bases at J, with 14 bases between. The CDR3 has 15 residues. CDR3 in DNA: TGTGCCAGCAGCGTCCCGGGACGGAACACAGATACGCAGTATTTT. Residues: CASSVPGRNTDTQYF.

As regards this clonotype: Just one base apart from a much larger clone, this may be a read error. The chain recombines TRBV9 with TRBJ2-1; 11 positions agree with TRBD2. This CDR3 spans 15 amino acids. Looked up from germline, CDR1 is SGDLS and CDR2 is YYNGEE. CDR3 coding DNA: TGTGCCAGCAGCGCACTAGCGGGAGTAGACAATGAGCCGTTCTTC. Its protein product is CASSALAGVDNEPFF.

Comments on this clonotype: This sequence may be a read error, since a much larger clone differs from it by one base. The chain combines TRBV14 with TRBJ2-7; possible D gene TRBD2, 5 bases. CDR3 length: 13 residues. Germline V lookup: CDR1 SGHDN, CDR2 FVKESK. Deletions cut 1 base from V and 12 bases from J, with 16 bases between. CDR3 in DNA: TGTGCCAGCAGCCAAGTCCTATCGGGAATGCCGTACTTC. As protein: CASSQVLSGMPYF.

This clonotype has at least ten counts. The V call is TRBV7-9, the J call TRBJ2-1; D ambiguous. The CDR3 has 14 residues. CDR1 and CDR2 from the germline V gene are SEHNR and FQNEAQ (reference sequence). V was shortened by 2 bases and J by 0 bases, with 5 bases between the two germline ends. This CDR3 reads CASSLSSSYNEQFF. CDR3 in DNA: TGTGCCAGCAGCTTATCAAGCTCCTACAATGAGCAGTTCTTC.

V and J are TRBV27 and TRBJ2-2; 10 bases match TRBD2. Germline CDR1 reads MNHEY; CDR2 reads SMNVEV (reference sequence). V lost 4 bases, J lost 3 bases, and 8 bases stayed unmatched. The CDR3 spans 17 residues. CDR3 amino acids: CASSSDLAGDDTGELFF. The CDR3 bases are TGTGCCAGCAGTTCCGATCTAGCGGGAGACGACACCGGGGAGCTGTTTTTT.

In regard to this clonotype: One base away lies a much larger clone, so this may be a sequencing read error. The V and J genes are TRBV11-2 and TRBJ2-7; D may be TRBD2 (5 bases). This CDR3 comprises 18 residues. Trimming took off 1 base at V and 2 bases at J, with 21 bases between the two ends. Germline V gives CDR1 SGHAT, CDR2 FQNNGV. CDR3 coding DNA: TGTGCCAGCAGCTTAGCCCGCGGACCAGCGGCTTCCCCCTACGAGCAGTACTTC. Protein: CASSLARGPAASPYEQYF.

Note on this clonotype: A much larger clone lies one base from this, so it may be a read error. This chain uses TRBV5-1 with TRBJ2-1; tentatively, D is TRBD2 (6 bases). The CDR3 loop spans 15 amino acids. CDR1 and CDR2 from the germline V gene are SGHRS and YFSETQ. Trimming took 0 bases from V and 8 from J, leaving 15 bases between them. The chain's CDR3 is CASSLGRGAFDEQFF. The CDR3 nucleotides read TGCGCCAGCAGCTTGGGGCGGGGAGCTTTCGATGAGCAGTTCTTC.

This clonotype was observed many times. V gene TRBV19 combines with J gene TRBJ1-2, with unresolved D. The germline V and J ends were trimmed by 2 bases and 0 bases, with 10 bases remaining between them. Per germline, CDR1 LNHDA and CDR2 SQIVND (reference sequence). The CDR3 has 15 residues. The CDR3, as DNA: TGTGCCAGTAGTATAAGAGGGCACGCTAACTATGGCTACACCTTC. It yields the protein CASSIRGHANYGYTF.

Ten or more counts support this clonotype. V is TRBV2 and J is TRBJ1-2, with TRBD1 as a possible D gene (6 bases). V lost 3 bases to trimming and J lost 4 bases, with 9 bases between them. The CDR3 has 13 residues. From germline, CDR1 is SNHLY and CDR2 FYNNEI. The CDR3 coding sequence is TGTGCCAGCAGTGAGGGGGGCAGCTATGGCTACACCTTC. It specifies CASSEGGSYGYTF. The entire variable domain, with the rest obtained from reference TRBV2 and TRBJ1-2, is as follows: EPEVTQTPSHQVTQMGQEVILRCVPISNHLYFYWYRQILGQKVEFLVSFYNNEISEKSEIFDDQFSVERPDGSNFTLKIRSTKLEDSAMYFCASSEGGSYGYTFGSGTRLTVV.

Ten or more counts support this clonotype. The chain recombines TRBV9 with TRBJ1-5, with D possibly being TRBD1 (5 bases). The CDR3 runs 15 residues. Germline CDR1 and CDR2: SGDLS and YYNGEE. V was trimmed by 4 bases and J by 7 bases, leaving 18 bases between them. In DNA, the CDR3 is TGTGCCAGCAGCCCAGAGGCGGCAGGGAGGCAGCCCCAGCATTTT. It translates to CASSPEAAGRQPQHF.

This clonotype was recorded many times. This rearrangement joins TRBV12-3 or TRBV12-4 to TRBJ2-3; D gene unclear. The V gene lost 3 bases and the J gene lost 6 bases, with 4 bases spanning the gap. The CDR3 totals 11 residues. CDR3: CASSLRDTQYF. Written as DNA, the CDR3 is TGTGCCAGCAGTTTGCGGGATACGCAGTATTTT.